Given below is one T cell receptor (beta chain) in context. Its specificity is unknown. This record belongs to a study of cytomegalovirus exposure and HLA in healthy donors. Findings and caveats of the study: It was approximately 160 TCR beta chains that were listed as cytomegalovirus-associated. Analyzed later, most CMV-associated TCR beta chains appeared HLA-restricted. A later analysis linked a missense DCLRE1C variant to TCR beta V- and J-gene trimming.

There are 17 residues in the CDR3. With 5 bases removed from V and 3 bases from J, the gap between germline ends came to 23 bases. From germline, CDR1 is SGHRS and CDR2 YFSETQ. The PCR made use of 60 Vbeta and 13 Jbeta primers. Produced via immunoSEQ multiplex PCR; TCRdb's table is partial and in-frame only. The sample table includes about 200,000 clones. Healthy individuals who donated bone marrow served as the donors. This clonotype was obtained from a man aged 25-45 years in good health and CMV-seronegative. The chain uses TRBV5-1 and TRBJ1-1, with D possibly matching TRBD1 (6 bases). The sequencing input was PBMCs. DNA for the CDR3: TGCGCCAGCAGACTTAAACAAGGGGGGGGTAAAGACACTGAAGCTTTCTTT. It translates to CASRLKQGGGKDTEAFF. The entire variable domain, with the rest obtained from reference TRBV5-1 and TRBJ1-1, is as follows: KAGVTQTPRYLIKTRGQQVTLSCSPISGHRSVSWYQQTPGQGLQFLFEYFSETQRNKGNFPGRFSGRQFSNSRSEMNVSTLELGDSALYLCASRLKQGGGKDTEAFFGQGTRLTVV.